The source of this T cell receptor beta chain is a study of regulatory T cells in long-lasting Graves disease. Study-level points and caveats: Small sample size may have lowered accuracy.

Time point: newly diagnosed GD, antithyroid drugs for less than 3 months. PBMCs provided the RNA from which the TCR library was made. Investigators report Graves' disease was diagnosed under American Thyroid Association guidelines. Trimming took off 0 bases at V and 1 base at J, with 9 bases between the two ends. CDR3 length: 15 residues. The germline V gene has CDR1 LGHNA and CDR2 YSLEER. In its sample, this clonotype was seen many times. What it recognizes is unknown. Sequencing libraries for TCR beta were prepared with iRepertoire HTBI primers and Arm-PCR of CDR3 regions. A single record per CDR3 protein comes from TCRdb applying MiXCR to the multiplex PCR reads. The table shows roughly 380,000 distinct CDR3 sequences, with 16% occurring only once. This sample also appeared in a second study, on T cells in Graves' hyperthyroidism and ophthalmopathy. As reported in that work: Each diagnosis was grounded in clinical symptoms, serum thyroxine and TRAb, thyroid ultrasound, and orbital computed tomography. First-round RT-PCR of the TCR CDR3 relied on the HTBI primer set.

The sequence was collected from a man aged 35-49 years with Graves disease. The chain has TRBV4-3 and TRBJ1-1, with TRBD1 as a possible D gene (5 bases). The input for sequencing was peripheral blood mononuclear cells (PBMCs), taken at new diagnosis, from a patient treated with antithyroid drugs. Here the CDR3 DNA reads TGCGCCAGCAGCCAAGAATTACAGGAGAACACTGAAGCTTTCTTT. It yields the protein CASSQELQENTEAFF.